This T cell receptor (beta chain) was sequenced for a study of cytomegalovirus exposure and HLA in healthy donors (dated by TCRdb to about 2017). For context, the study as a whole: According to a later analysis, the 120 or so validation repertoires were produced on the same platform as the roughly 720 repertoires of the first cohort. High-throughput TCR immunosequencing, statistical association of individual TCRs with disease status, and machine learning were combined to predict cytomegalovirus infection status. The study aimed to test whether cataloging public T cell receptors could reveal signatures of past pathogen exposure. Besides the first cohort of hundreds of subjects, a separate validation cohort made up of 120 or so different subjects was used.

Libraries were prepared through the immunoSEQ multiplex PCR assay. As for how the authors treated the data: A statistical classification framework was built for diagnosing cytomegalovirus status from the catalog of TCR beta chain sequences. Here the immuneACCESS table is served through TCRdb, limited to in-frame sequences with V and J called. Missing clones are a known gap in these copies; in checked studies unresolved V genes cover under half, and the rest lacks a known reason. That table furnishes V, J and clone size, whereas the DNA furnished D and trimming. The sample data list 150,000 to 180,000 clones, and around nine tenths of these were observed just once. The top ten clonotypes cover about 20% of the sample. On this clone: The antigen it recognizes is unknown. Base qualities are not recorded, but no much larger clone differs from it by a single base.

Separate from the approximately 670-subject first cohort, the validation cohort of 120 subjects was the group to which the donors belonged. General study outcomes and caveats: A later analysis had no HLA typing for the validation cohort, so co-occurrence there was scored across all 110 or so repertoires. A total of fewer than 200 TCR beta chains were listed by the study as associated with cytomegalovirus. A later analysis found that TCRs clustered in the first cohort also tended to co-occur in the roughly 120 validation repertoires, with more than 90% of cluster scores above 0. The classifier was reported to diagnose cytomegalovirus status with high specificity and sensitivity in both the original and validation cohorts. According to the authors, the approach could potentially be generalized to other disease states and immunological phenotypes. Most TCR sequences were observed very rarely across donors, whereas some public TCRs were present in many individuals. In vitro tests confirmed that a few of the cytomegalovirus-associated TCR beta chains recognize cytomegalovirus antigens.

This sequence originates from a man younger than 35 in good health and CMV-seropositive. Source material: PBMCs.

The base sequence is TGCGCCAGCAGCCAAGATGACAGGGGCGGGGAAAAACTGTTTTTT. It translates as CASSQDDRGGEKLFF. The V gene is TRBV4-3 and the J gene is TRBJ1-4; 8 central bases correspond to TRBD1. Germline trimming: 0 bases from V, 8 bases from J; junction bases outside gene matches: 5. From a lookup of the germline V gene, CDR1 and CDR2 are LGHNA and YSLEER. CDR3 length: 15 amino acids, cysteine to phenylalanine. The CDR3 DNA has 45 bases and is translated from base 1.